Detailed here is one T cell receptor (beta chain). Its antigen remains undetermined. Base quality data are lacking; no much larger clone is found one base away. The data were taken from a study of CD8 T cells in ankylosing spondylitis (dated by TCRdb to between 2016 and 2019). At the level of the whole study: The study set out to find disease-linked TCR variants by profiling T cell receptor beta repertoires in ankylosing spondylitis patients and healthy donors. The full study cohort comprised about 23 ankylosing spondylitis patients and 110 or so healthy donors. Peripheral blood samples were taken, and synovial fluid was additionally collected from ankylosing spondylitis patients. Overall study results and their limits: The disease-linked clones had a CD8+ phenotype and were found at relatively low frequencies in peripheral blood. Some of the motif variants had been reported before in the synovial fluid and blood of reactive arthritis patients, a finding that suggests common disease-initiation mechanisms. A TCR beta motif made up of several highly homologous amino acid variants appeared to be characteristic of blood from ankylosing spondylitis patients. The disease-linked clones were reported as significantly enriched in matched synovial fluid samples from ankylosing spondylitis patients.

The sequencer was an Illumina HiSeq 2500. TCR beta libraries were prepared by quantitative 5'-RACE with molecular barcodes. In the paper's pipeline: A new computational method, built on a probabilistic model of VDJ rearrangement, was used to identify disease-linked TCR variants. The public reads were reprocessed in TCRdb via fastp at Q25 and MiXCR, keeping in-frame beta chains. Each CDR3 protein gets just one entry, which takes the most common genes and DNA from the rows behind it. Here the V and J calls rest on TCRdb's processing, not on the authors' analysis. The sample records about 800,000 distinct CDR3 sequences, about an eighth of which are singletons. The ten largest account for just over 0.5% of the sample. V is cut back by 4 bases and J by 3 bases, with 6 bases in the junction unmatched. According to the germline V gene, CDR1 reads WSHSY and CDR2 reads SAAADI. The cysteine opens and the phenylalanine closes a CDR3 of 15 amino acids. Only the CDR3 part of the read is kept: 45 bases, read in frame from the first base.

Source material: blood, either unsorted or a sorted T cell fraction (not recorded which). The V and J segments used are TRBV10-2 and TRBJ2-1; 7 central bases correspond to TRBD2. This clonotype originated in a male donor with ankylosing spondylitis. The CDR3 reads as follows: CASSGPGLYYNEQFF. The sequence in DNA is TGCGCCAGCAGTGGACCGGGACTATACTACAATGAGCAGTTCTTC.